This TCR beta chain was found in a study of cytomegalovirus exposure and HLA in healthy donors. Across the whole study: Out of fewer than 400 genotyped donors, approximately 84% belonged to the Caucasian-associated ancestry cluster. Whole-study findings and limits: CMV serostatus stood as the only immune exposure information on hand. Prior analysis indicated that the majority of TCR beta V segments exhibited productivity approximately 87% or approximately 30% of the time.

Trimming cost V 0 bases and J 2 bases, with 11 bases left between them. The CDR3 covers 15 residues. Germline V gives CDR1 SGDLS, CDR2 YYNGEE. As to this clone: Its antigen is undetermined.

PCR was performed using 60 Vbeta and 13 Jbeta primers. The assay was immunoSEQ multiplex PCR, and TCRdb's table has in-frame clones only and misses some. The sample includes about 130,000 clones, over 70% of them seen just once. The receptor's source is a woman aged 60-75 years in good health and CMV-seropositive. The sequencing sample was made of PBMCs. This chain links TRBV9 with TRBJ1-1; D remains unclear. CDR3 in amino acids: CASSVEGVENTEAFF. The DNA of the CDR3 is TGTGCCAGCAGCGTAGAGGGAGTGGAAAACACTGAAGCTTTCTTT.